This T cell receptor beta chain was observed in a study of shared clonotypes between healthy human individuals. This CDR3 spans 13 amino acids. CDR1 and CDR2 from the germline V gene are MNHEY and SMNVEV (reference sequence). Trimming removed 3 bases from V and 4 bases from J; junction bases left unmatched: 2. With regard to this clone: The sample contains more than one DNA sequence encoding this CDR3.

Positively selected for CCR7, the CD45RO-negative cells used as naive CD8 cells excluded terminally differentiated effector memory CD45RA+ cells. This table comes from immunoSEQ multiplex PCR, and its TCRdb copy is limited to in-frame clones, with some not included. This table holds about 1,800,000 clones, roughly 94% found once. The V gene is TRBV27, the J gene TRBJ2-5; 7 nucleotides line up with TRBD2. The sequence was collected from a man aged 18 to 29 in good health. The sequenced sample was naive CD8+ T cells sorted from blood. The CDR3, as DNA: TGTGCCAGCAGTTTTGGGGGGGGAGAGACCCAGTACTTC. It translates to CASSFGGGETQYF.